A single sample gave rise to the 18 T cell receptor beta chains below, sequenced in a study of CD4 T cells in relation to SARS-CoV-2 and coronaviruses. CD4+ T cells from unexposed donors were obtained before the COVID-19 pandemic (2011-2018). The method was immunoSEQ multiplex PCR; TCRdb's version includes in-frame clones alone and lacks a portion of them. The sample carries approximately 59,000 clones, about nine tenths recorded once. The material sequenced was memory CD4+ T cells from PBMCs. The receptors were sampled from a human donor in good health.

The chain joins TRBV3-1 (or the pseudogene TRBV3-2) to TRBJ1-1; a weak D match, TRBD1 (6 bases). In germline, CDR1 is LGHDT, CDR2 YNNKEL (reference sequence). The CDR3 is 14 residues long. Trimming pared 4 bases from V and 9 bases from J, leaving 18 bases between. CDR3 in amino acids: CASSPRSRGGKAFF. CDR3 sequence (DNA): TGTGCCAGCAGCCCAAGAAGCAGGGGAGGTAAAGCTTTCTTT.

This clone was observed once. This chain joins TRBV3-1 (or the pseudogene TRBV3-2) and TRBJ1-3; no definite D call. V shed 4 bases and J shed 0 bases, with 7 bases lying between them. This CDR3 has 14 amino acids. Germline V CDR1 and CDR2: LGHDT, YNNKEL (reference sequence). As DNA, the CDR3 is TGTGCCAGCAGCCCGCAGCTCTCTGGAAACACCATATATTTT. Its protein product is CASSPQLSGNTIYF.

The chain carries TRBV29-1 and TRBJ1-1, with D unclear. Trimming took 7 bases from V and 3 from J, leaving 9 bases between them. The CDR3 loop spans 11 amino acids. Germline V gives CDR1 SQVTM, CDR2 ANQGSEA. CDR3 bases: TGCAGCGCATCTTGGCACACTGAAGCTTTCTTT. Its protein product is CSASWHTEAFF.

The V and J genes are TRBV28 and TRBJ2-1, with D perhaps being TRBD1 or TRBD2 (5 bases each). The germline V gene encodes CDR1 MDHEN and CDR2 SYDVKM. The CDR3 covers 14 residues. The V end was cut by 3 bases, the J end by 5 bases, with 11 bases between. The CDR3 coding sequence is TGTGCCAGCAGTTTGACCGGGACCCACAATGAGCAGTTCTTC. Translating gives CASSLTGTHNEQFF.

This sequence joins TRBV6-5 and TRBJ1-1; D is undetermined. V was pared by 2 bases and J by 2 bases, with 12 bases between. Germline V gives CDR1 MNHEY, CDR2 SVGAGI. The CDR3 spans 15 residues. The chain's CDR3 is CASSYAALKNTEAFF. CDR3 in DNA: TGTGCCAGCAGTTACGCCGCTTTGAAAAACACTGAAGCTTTCTTT.

This sequence joins TRBV6-6 and TRBJ1-1; D is ambiguous. CDR1 is MNHNY, CDR2 SVGAGI, per germline (reference sequence). Trimming took 0 bases from V and 6 from J, leaving 14 bases between them. The CDR3 runs to 15 residues. Here the CDR3 reads CASSYSSNSQSEAFF. Here the CDR3 DNA reads TGTGCCAGCAGTTACTCATCCAACAGTCAGTCTGAAGCTTTCTTT.

This chain joins TRBV5-4 and TRBJ2-2, with 9 bases aligning to TRBD2. Germline values: CDR1 SGHNT, CDR2 YYREEE (reference sequence). CDR3 length equals 14 residues. Trimming took 6 bases from V and 6 from J; bases not matched to a gene: 6. The CDR3 loop reads CASTTSGAAGELFF. As DNA, the CDR3 is TGTGCCAGCACGACTAGCGGAGCCGCCGGGGAGCTGTTTTTT. Full variable domain (outside the CDR3, taken from reference TRBV5-4 and TRBJ2-2): ETGVTQSPTHLIKTRGQQVTLRCSSQSGHNTVSWYQQALGQGPQFIFQYYREEENGRGNFPPRFSGLQFPNYSSELNVNALELDDSALYLCASTTSGAAGELFFGEGSRLTVL.

The sample holds one count of this clone. The chain links TRBV4-3 to TRBJ1-1, with D unclear. The ends were cut back, 5 bases at V and 1 base at J, with 11 bases in the middle. CDR1 is LGHNA and CDR2 is YSLEER in the germline V gene. This CDR3 is 14 amino acids long. The CDR3 protein is CASSSTRTNTEAFF. The CDR3, as DNA: TGCGCCAGCAGCAGCACCCGGACGAACACTGAAGCTTTCTTT.

The gene calls are TRBV29-1 and TRBJ1-1, with D maybe TRBD1 (6 bases). Trimming left V 4 bases short and J 5 bases short, with 14 bases between. This CDR3 region has 13 residues. CDR1 and CDR2 from the germline V gene are SQVTM and ANQGSEA. The CDR3 spells CSVVRGVRTEAFF. The DNA of the CDR3 is TGCAGCGTTGTGAGGGGGGTGAGGACTGAAGCTTTCTTT.

The chain is built from TRBV5-1 and TRBJ2-2, with D possibly matching TRBD2 (5 bases). From germline, CDR1 is SGHRS and CDR2 YFSETQ. Trimming removed 1 base at V and 1 base at J, with 11 bases between. The CDR3 sequence is 16 residues long. The chain's CDR3 is CASSLLGVGNTGELFF. In DNA form, the CDR3 reads TGCGCCAGCAGCTTGCTCGGGGTGGGGAACACCGGGGAGCTGTTTTTT.

The chain has TRBV27 and TRBJ2-3; perhaps D is TRBD1 or TRBD2 (5 bases each). Germline assignment: CDR1 MNHEY and CDR2 SMNVEV (reference sequence). The CDR3 is 17 residues long. V gave up 5 bases and J gave up 4 bases, with 22 bases separating them. The CDR3 DNA reads TGTGCCAGCAGTCTATATTCGGGGAGTCAGGGTGCAGATACGCAGTATTTT. As protein: CASSLYSGSQGADTQYF.

J is TRBJ2-5 and V is TRBV5-4; 9 bases align to TRBD2. The V and J ends lost 3 bases and 1 base, in that order; junction bases with no gene match: 4. Germline-derived CDR1 and CDR2 are SGHNT and YYREEE (reference sequence). This CDR3 has 15 amino acids. The CDR3 region is CASSSSGEPQETQYF. The DNA for the CDR3 is TGTGCCAGCAGCTCTAGCGGGGAGCCCCAAGAGACCCAGTACTTC.

About this clone itself: Within the sample, other DNA sequences also encode this same CDR3. The CDR3 DNA follows: TGCGCCAGCAGCCTCAGCACAGATACGCAGTATTTT. Translated, it gives CASSLSTDTQYF. The chain links TRBV5-1 to TRBJ2-3; D gene unclear. Germline-derived CDR1 and CDR2 are SGHRS and YFSETQ. The CDR3 spans 12 residues. V lost 4 bases and J lost 0, with 3 bases in between.

V usage is TRBV19 and J usage is TRBJ2-7; possible D gene TRBD2, 6 bases. The length of the CDR3 is 13 residues. Between the trimmed V and J ends, which lost 9 bases and 3 bases, there was a span of 15 bases. Germline CDR1 and CDR2: LNHDA and SQIVND (reference sequence). CDR3 residues: CASRDLKGYEQYF. Written as DNA, the CDR3 is TGTGCCAGCCGGGACTTGAAGGGCTACGAGCAGTACTTC.

V and J are TRBV11-2 and TRBJ2-1, with D unclear. Trimming cost V 0 bases and J 15 bases, with 15 bases left between them. Germline V gene data show CDR1 as SGHAT and CDR2 as FQNNGV. The CDR3 sequence is 13 residues long. In nucleotides, the CDR3 is TGTGCCAGCAGCTTAGATCCCCTTTTAGGTGGGTTCTTC. Amino acid sequence: CASSLDPLLGGFF.

This sequence joins TRBV6-5 and TRBJ1-1; 9 bases are shared with TRBD1. The CDR3 contains 16 residues. The junction had 5 bases not matched to a gene; V was cut back by 0 bases and J by 3 bases. Per the germline V gene, CDR1 is MNHEY and CDR2 is SVGAGI. CDR3: CASSYSRDRADTEAFF. The CDR3 bases are TGTGCCAGCAGTTACTCGAGGGACAGGGCGGACACTGAAGCTTTCTTT.

The chain combines TRBV7-9 with TRBJ1-1, with unresolved D. The CDR3 length is 13 residues. V lost 2 bases, J lost 1 base, and 5 bases lay in between. Germline V gene data show CDR1 as SEHNR and CDR2 as FQNEAQ (reference sequence). CDR3 sequence: CASSLHPNTEAFF. In DNA form, the CDR3 reads TGTGCCAGCAGCTTACACCCGAACACTGAAGCTTTCTTT.

The genes are TRBV3-1 (or the pseudogene TRBV3-2) and TRBJ1-3; D call uncertain. Germline V gene data show CDR1 as LGHDT and CDR2 as YNNKEL (reference sequence). V lost 0 bases, J lost 0 bases, and 12 bases lay in between. This CDR3 region has 17 residues. As DNA, the CDR3 is TGTGCCAGCAGCCAAGATTTCCCAGGTTACTCTGGAAACACCATATATTTT. It translates to CASSQDFPGYSGNTIYF.